This TCR beta chain is drawn from a study of blood T cell repertoires in COVID-19. Study context: Collection of acute and convalescent COVID-19 samples took place in the United States, Italy and Spain. The cDNA or gDNA used as material had been derived from T cells, B-cell-depleted T cells, or PBMCs.

This table comes from immunoSEQ multiplex PCR, and its TCRdb copy is limited to in-frame clones, with some not included. The sample contains some 200,000 clones, 70% to 90% of which appear only once. Germline V gene lookup returns CDR1 SNHLY and CDR2 FYNNEI. CDR3 size: 13 residues. With 6 bases removed from V and 2 bases from J, the gap between germline ends came to 9 bases. Adults between roughly 18 and 100 years of age took part from under 30 US areas. Participant reports of clinical history set cohort assignment. The origin of this receptor is a woman aged 18 to 35 who had recovered from COVID-19. V and J are TRBV2 and TRBJ2-3; D unresolved. Sequencing was performed on PBMCs or T cells enriched from blood (not recorded which). Here the CDR3 DNA reads TGTGCCAGCAGGTTAGAAGCCACAGATACGCAGTATTTT. It codes for CASRLEATDTQYF.